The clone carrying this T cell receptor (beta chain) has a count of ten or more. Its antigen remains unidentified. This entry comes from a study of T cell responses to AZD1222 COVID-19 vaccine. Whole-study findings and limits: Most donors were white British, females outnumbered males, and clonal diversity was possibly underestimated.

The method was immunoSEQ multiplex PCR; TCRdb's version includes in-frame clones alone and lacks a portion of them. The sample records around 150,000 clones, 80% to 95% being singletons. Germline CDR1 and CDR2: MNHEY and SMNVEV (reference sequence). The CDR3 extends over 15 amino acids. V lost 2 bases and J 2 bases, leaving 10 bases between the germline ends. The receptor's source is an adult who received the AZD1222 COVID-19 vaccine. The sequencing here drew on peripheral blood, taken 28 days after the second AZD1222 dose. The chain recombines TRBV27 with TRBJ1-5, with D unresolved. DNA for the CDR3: TGTGCCAGCAGTTTAATCCCTCCGGGCAATCAGCCCCAGCATTTT. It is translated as CASSLIPPGNQPQHF.